This passage covers 22 T cell receptor beta chains from one sample sequenced in a study of blood T cell repertoires in COVID-19. The protocol was immunoSEQ multiplex PCR, while the TCRdb copy is restricted to in-frame clones and leaves out a portion. The sample has approximately 130,000 clones; 86% are singletons. The sample comprised peripheral blood. Receptors were obtained from a woman between 50 and 59 years old who had recovered from COVID-19.

This clone came up once. This sequence joins TRBV7-9 and TRBJ1-1; 7 positions match TRBD1. Germline V lookup: CDR1 SEHNR, CDR2 FQNEAQ (reference sequence). Trimming cost V 5 bases and J 6 bases; bases outside gene matches: 9. This CDR3 contains 14 residues. CDR3 sequence: CASSPRTGVAEAFF. The CDR3 DNA sequence: TGTGCCAGCAGCCCTCGTACAGGGGTAGCTGAAGCTTTCTTT.

Here the CDR3 DNA reads TGCGCCAGCAGCGTGACCGGGACAGACAAAAACATTCAGTACTTC. Its translation: CASSVTGTDKNIQYF. The chain combines TRBV5-1 with TRBJ2-4; TRBD1 aligns across 7 bases. The length of the CDR3 is 15 residues. Germline loops: CDR1 SGHRS, CDR2 YFSETQ. Trimming cost V 4 bases and J 3 bases; bases outside gene matches: 7.

DNA of the CDR3: TGCGCCAGCAGCTTGGGTGGAGGGAACTATGGCTACACCTTC. Amino acid sequence: CASSLGGGNYGYTF. The rearrangement uses TRBV5-1 and TRBJ1-2; D uncertain. CDR3 length equals 14 residues. Germline CDR1 and CDR2: SGHRS and YFSETQ. V was cut by 0 bases and J by 2 bases, with 8 bases left in between.

This clone has only a few counts. The chain recombines TRBV7-3 with TRBJ2-3; D not resolved. The germline V gene has CDR1 SGHTA and CDR2 FQGTGA. Trimming stripped 5 bases from V and 0 bases from J, with 6 bases between. CDR3 length equals 13 residues. As DNA, the CDR3 is TGTGCCAGCAGCCAGAGGAGCACAGATACGCAGTATTTT. The encoded protein is CASSQRSTDTQYF.

The gene calls are TRBV9 and TRBJ1-1; a possible D gene is TRBD1 (6 bases). The CDR3 covers 15 residues. The germline V gene encodes CDR1 SGDLS and CDR2 YYNGEE. V lost 3 bases and J lost 1, with 13 bases in between. CDR3 in amino acids: CASSETGHSNTEAFF. CDR3 DNA: TGTGCCAGCAGCGAGACGGGACATTCGAACACTGAAGCTTTCTTT.

This clone has just a few counts. This chain links TRBV7-3 with TRBJ1-2; TRBD1 might be the D (5 bases). Germline V gene lookup returns CDR1 SGHTA and CDR2 FQGTGA. V lost 5 bases and J 5 bases, leaving 18 bases between the germline ends. This CDR3 spans 15 amino acids. CDR3 sequence reads: CASSPTRGGGYGYTF. The CDR3 nucleotides are TGTGCCAGCAGCCCCACCCGGGGGGGTGGGTATGGCTACACCTTC.

The table lists this clone with a count of one. This chain connects TRBV12-3 or TRBV12-4 to TRBJ2-6; D uncertain. Between the trimmed V and J ends, which lost 4 bases and 1 base, there was a span of 2 bases. The CDR3 is 13 residues long. The CDR3 bases are TGTGCCAGCAGTTCTTCTGGGGCCAACGTCCTGACTTTC. This codes for CASSSSGANVLTF.

CDR3: CASSQETTGDVGYTF. For the CDR3, the DNA is TGCGCCAGCAGCCAAGAGACCACTGGAGATGTAGGCTACACCTTC. The rearrangement links TRBV4-1 to TRBJ1-2; D is undetermined. V gave up 0 bases and J gave up 8 bases, with 16 bases separating them. Germline V gives CDR1 MGHRA, CDR2 YSYEKL. This CDR3 has 15 residues.

The V and J genes are TRBV4-1 and TRBJ2-7, with 7 bases aligning to TRBD2. V lost 0 bases and J lost 7; bases outside the gene matches: 9. Germline V lookup: CDR1 MGHRA, CDR2 YSYEKL. The CDR3 totals 15 residues. The CDR3 here is CASSQEGRASREQYF. The CDR3 nucleotides are TGCGCCAGCAGCCAAGAGGGGAGGGCCTCTAGGGAGCAGTACTTC.

The gene calls are TRBV7-2 and TRBJ2-1; 8 bases fit TRBD2. The CDR3 has 17 residues. Germline CDR1 is SGHTA and CDR2 is FQGNSA. The junction had 14 bases not matched to a gene; V was cut back by 5 bases and J by 5 bases. The CDR3 nucleotides read TGTGCCAGCAGCCCCCGAGCGGGGACTAGTCCGCACAATGAGCAGTTCTTC. This translates into CASSPRAGTSPHNEQFF.

This clone was recorded a few times. The chain combines TRBV4-1 with TRBJ1-3, with D hard to call. Trimming removed 0 bases from V and 6 bases from J, with 21 bases in between. The CDR3 length is 18 residues. The germline V gene encodes CDR1 MGHRA and CDR2 YSYEKL. The CDR3 is CASSQDGGYGTGQNTIYF. For the CDR3, the DNA is TGCGCCAGCAGCCAAGACGGAGGGTATGGTACCGGGCAAAACACCATATATTTT.

This clone was picked up one time. The chain is built from TRBV27 and TRBJ1-3; D is unresolved. Per germline, CDR1 MNHEY and CDR2 SMNVEV (reference sequence). Trimming shortened V by 10 bases and J by 3 bases, and 13 bases separated the two germline ends. The CDR3 covers 13 residues. CDR3: CATQPHYGNTIYF. CDR3 DNA: TGTGCCACACAGCCTCATTATGGAAACACCATATATTTT.

The CDR3 spells CASSPFPGQGTYEQYF. CDR3 coding DNA: TGCGCCAGCAGCCCGTTTCCGGGACAGGGAACCTACGAGCAGTACTTC. This sequence joins TRBV5-1 and TRBJ2-7, with TRBD1 identical over 9 bases. CDR3 length: 16 amino acids. CDR1 and CDR2 (germline): SGHRS, YFSETQ. The junction had 10 bases not matched to a gene; V was cut back by 4 bases and J by 2 bases.

The rearrangement uses TRBV18 and TRBJ2-5, with 8 bases matching TRBD2. CDR1 and CDR2 from the germline V gene are KGHSH and LQKENI. V trimming: 1 base; J trimming: 2 bases; junction bases outside the gene matches: 9. The CDR3 totals 17 residues. The CDR3, as DNA: TGTGCCAGCTCACCACGCCCCGCCCGGGGGGGACAAGAGACCCAGTACTTC. Translation gives CASSPRPARGGQETQYF. The full variable domain, its missing parts supplied by reference TRBV18 and TRBJ2-5, is NAGVMQNPRHLVRRRGQEARLRCSPMKGHSHVYWYRQLPEEGLKFMVYLQKENIIDESGMPKERFSAEFPKEGPSILRIQQVVRGDSAAYFCASSPRPARGGQETQYFGPGTRLLVL.

The chain combines TRBV2 with TRBJ1-6; a weak D match, TRBD1 (6 bases). The CDR3 contains 12 residues. CDR1 is SNHLY, CDR2 FYNNEI, per germline. The V gene lost 4 bases and the J gene lost 13 bases, with 11 bases spanning the gap. The CDR3 loop reads CASSAGVWPLHF. CDR3 in DNA: TGTGCCAGCAGTGCAGGGGTGTGGCCCCTCCACTTT.

This chain joins TRBV7-8 and TRBJ2-3, with D unclear. Trimming removed 7 bases from V and 0 bases from J, with 20 bases in between. This CDR3 contains 17 residues. The V gene's germline CDR1 is SGHVS and CDR2 FQNEAQ. CDR3 bases: TGTGCCAGCAAGGTAGCTGCCACCCGTCTGAGCACAGATACGCAGTATTTT. It encodes CASKVAATRLSTDTQYF.

The table lists this clone with a few counts. This sequence joins TRBV19 and TRBJ1-3; D is unresolved. Between the trimmed V and J ends, which lost 6 bases and 3 bases, there was a span of 9 bases. There are 13 residues in the CDR3. Germline CDR1 reads LNHDA; CDR2 reads SQIVND (reference sequence). The CDR3 reads CASSYPGGNTIYF. As DNA, the CDR3 is TGTGCCAGTAGCTACCCCGGTGGAAACACCATATATTTT.

This rearrangement joins TRBV10-3 to TRBJ2-5; 9 bases match TRBD1. The CDR3 has 14 residues. The J segment lost 5 bases and the V segment lost 6 bases, leaving 7 bases of the junction unmatched. Germline loops: CDR1 ENHRY, CDR2 SYGVKD. The chain's CDR3 is CAIRPTGGGETQYF. The DNA for the CDR3 is TGTGCCATCAGGCCGACAGGGGGTGGGGAGACCCAGTACTTC.

V usage is TRBV27 and J usage is TRBJ1-2, with D perhaps matching TRBD1 (5 bases). The V and J ends lost 7 bases and 5 bases respectively, with 17 bases between them. CDR3 length: 14 residues. Germline CDR1 is MNHEY and CDR2 is SMNVEV (reference sequence). The CDR3 sequence is CASILPRVLYGYTF. The CDR3 coding sequence is TGTGCCAGCATTCTCCCCAGGGTTTTATATGGCTACACCTTC.

This clone is a singleton in its sample. The chain couples TRBV18 to TRBJ1-6, with 9 bases identical to TRBD1. The V gene's germline CDR1 is KGHSH and CDR2 LQKENI. V lost 2 bases, J lost 7 bases, and 3 bases stayed unmatched. CDR3 length equals 15 residues. CDR3 in DNA: TGTGCCAGCTCACCAGGACAGGGGAGAAATTCACCCCTCCACTTT. Its protein product is CASSPGQGRNSPLHF.

The V and J genes are TRBV3-1 (or the pseudogene TRBV3-2) and TRBJ2-7, with 8 bases identical to TRBD1. The J segment lost 3 bases and the V segment lost 5 bases, leaving 9 bases of the junction unmatched. The CDR3 runs to 15 residues. Germline CDR1 LGHDT, CDR2 YNNKEL (reference sequence). This CDR3 reads CASSKDRVRDYEQYF. CDR3 DNA: TGTGCCAGCAGCAAGGACAGGGTTCGGGACTACGAGCAGTACTTC.

This clone was seen only a few times. The CDR3 DNA follows: TGTGCCAGCAGCTCCAGCGGGAGCTCCTACGAGCAGTACTTC. Translated: CASSSSGSSYEQYF. This chain joins TRBV5-4 and TRBJ2-7; 8 bases align to TRBD2. In germline, CDR1 is SGHNT, CDR2 YYREEE (reference sequence). This CDR3 has 14 residues. Trimming at V came to 3 bases and at J to 0 bases, leaving 2 bases not matched to a gene.